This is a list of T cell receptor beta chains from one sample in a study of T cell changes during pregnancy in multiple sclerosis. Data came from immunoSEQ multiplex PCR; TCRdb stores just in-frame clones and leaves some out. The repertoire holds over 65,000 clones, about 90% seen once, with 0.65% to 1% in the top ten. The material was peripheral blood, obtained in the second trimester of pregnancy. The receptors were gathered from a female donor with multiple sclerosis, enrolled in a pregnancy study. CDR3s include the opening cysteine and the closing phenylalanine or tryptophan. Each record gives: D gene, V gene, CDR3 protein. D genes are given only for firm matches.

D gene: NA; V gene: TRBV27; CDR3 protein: CASTDGRGGNSPLHF
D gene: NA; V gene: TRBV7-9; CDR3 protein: CASSLDGNSPLHF
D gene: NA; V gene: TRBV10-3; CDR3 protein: CATRGPGREETQYF
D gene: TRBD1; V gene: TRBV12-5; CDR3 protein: CASANPDTGVSYEQYF
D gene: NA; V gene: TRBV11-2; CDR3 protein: CASSLFQGQPQHF
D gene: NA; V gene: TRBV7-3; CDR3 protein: CASSLTGGETQYF
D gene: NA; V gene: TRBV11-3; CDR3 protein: CASSEQGPSSYNEQFF
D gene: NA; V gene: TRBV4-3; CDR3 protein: CASSQESRREQYF
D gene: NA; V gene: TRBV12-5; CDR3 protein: CASGLPRGVGSLGGLEQYF
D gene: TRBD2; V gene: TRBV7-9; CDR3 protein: CASRPSPGTRVGQETQYF
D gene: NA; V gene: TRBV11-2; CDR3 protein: CASSPGGNNEQFF
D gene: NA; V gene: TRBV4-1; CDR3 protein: CASSQDPPRALGNTIYF
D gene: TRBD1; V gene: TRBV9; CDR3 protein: CASSTKLGGVNTEAFF
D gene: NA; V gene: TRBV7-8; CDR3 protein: CASSLVEHIDPDTQYF
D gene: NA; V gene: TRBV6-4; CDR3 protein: CASSEEKGATDTQYF
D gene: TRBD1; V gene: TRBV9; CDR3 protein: CASSPGTGKNIQYF
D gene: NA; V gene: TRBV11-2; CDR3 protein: CATNSREAGGYTF
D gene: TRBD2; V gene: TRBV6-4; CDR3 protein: CASSGERGGSQFF
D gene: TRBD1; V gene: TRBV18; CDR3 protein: CASSLDRVISNEQYF